This TCR beta chain was observed in a study of PD-1 blockade in classical Hodgkin lymphoma. Study context: Intravenous delivery of nivolumab at 3 mg/kg to patients occurred every 2 weeks.

Between the trimmed V and J ends, which lost 2 bases and 3 bases, there was a span of 4 bases. The CDR3 contains 13 residues. The germline gives CDR1 MNHEY, CDR2 SVGAGI. The protocol was immunoSEQ multiplex PCR, while the TCRdb copy is restricted to in-frame clones and leaves out a portion. The table shows over 85,000 clones, with less than 95% occurring only once. Study findings and constraints: Repertoires differed for reasons still undefined, possibly disease activity or prior therapy. TCR diversity at baseline was reported to be reduced in newly diagnosed patients relative to healthy donors. Newly diagnosed patients and complete responders had comparable diversity at baseline.

With respect to this clone: Its antigen is not identified.

As for time point: cycle 4 day 1 (C4D1), after about 6 weeks of nivolumab. Each and every patient relapsed after autologous stem cell transplantation, and patients got differing brentuximab vedotin exposure. The receptor was isolated from a human donor with classical Hodgkin lymphoma. The sample in question was peripheral blood mononuclear cells (PBMCs), obtained before the fourth cycle of nivolumab. This sequence joins TRBV6-5 and TRBJ1-4; D gene uncertain. In DNA, the CDR3 is TGTGCCAGCAGTTACGGGCCTAATGAAAAACTGTTTTTT. It specifies CASSYGPNEKLFF.